The present T cell receptor beta chain was sequenced within a study of shared clonotypes between healthy human individuals. Libraries were prepared by immunoSEQ multiplex PCR; TCRdb keeps only in-frame clonotypes and omits some of them. This table has some 490,000 clones, approximately 78% appearing once. The CDR3 has 13 residues. V was cut by 4 bases and J by 3 bases, with 12 bases left in between. The germline CDR1 and CDR2 sequences are GTSNPN and SVGIG (reference sequence). The sequence came from a woman aged 35 to 49 in good health. Some clones in this sample may be carry-over from other donors' samples. V and J are TRBV30 and TRBJ1-2, with D possibly being TRBD1 (5 bases). Source material: PBMCs. In DNA form, the CDR3 reads TGTGCCTGGACCCAGGGTTTCGACTATGGCTACACCTTC. It is translated as CAWTQGFDYGYTF.